Listed below are T cell receptor beta chains from one sample, sequenced in a study of response to subunit inactivated influenza vaccine. TCRdb recomputed calls from the RT-PCR reads with MiXCR, one row per CDR3 protein. This repertoire shows about 160,000 distinct CDR3 sequences, 9.5% to 13% found once; its top ten account for about an eighth. The sample in question was non-naive T cells sorted from PBMCs, obtained 40 to 50 days after vaccination. The receptors here all came from a man aged 45-60 years who received an inactivated influenza vaccine. Each CDR3 is given with its conserved first and last residue. A D gene is named only where the DNA matches it firmly. A row's size may be missing; if present it is once, few, many or a size class.

j_gene | abundance | v_gene | d_gene | CDR3aa | CDR3nt
TRBJ2-3 | few | TRBV4-2 | NA | CASSQVGVGLLTDTQYF | TGTGCCAGCAGCCAAGTGGGGGTGGGGCTACTCACAGATACGCAGTATTTT
TRBJ1-3 | NA | TRBV12-3/TRBV12-4 | NA | CASSAWTPGNTIYF | TGTGCCAGCAGTGCGTGGACACCCGGAAACACCATATATTTT
TRBJ2-3 | many | TRBV5-1 | TRBD1 | CASNYLGQGATDTQYF | TGCGCCAGCAACTATCTCGGACAGGGGGCCACAGATACGCAGTATTTT
TRBJ2-7 | NA | TRBV28 | TRBD2 | CASSWGGRASYEQYF | TGTGCCAGCAGTTGGGGCGGGAGGGCCTCCTACGAGCAGTACTTC
TRBJ2-7 | few | TRBV18 | NA | CASSPQWGENEQYF | TGTGCCAGCTCACCACAGTGGGGGGAGAACGAGCAGTACTTC
TRBJ1-3 | NA | TRBV9 | NA | CASSVATGFSGNTIYF | TGTGCCAGCAGCGTAGCCACAGGGTTTTCTGGAAACACCATATATTTT
TRBJ2-3 | many | TRBV20-1 | TRBD1 | CSALRGDRGRDHTQYF | TGCAGTGCCCTCCGCGGGGACAGGGGGCGCGATCATACGCAGTATTTT
TRBJ2-5 | NA | TRBV18 | NA | CASSPPLSHGTQYF | TGTGCCAGCTCACCACCCTTAAGCCATGGGACCCAGTACTTC
TRBJ2-5 | many | TRBV5-1 | NA | CASSPALRTARETQYF | TGCGCCAGCAGCCCTGCCCTCCGGACCGCGAGGGAGACCCAGTACTTC
TRBJ2-3 | many | TRBV5-1 | TRBD2 | CASSRTSGTDTQYF | TGCGCCAGCAGCCGTACTAGCGGGACAGATACGCAGTATTTT
TRBJ2-1 | NA | TRBV2 | TRBD2 | CASKRWTSGSDEQFF | TGTGCCAGCAAACGTTGGACTAGCGGGAGCGATGAGCAGTTCTTC
TRBJ2-1 | NA | TRBV12-3/TRBV12-4 | TRBD2 | CASSLARGGANEQFF | TGTGCCAGCAGTTTGGCACGGGGGGGCGCGAATGAGCAGTTCTTC
TRBJ2-5 | many | TRBV29-1 | TRBD1 | CSVDPVGTGFGQRETQYF | TGCAGCGTAGATCCCGTCGGGACAGGTTTTGGTCAACGAGAGACCCAGTACTTC
TRBJ2-2 | NA | TRBV24-1 | TRBD2 | CATSDLVAGDFTSITGELFF | TGTGCCACCAGTGATTTGGTGGCGGGGGACTTTACATCCATCACCGGGGAGCTGTTTTTT
TRBJ1-5 | few | TRBV7-9 | NA | CASSSGHLNQPQHF | TGTGCCAGCAGCAGCGGACACCTCAATCAGCCCCAGCATTTT
TRBJ1-2 | many | TRBV12-3/TRBV12-4 | NA | CASNPPDRDNGYGYTF | TGTGCCAGCAATCCTCCAGACCGAGATAACGGCTATGGCTACACCTTC
TRBJ2-7 | few | TRBV7-9 | NA | CASSLGGVSSYEQYF | TGTGCCAGCAGCTTAGGGGGCGTTAGCTCCTACGAGCAGTACTTC
TRBJ1-6 | many | TRBV18 | TRBD1 | CASSPGQGANSPLHF | TGTGCCAGCTCACCCGGACAGGGGGCGAATTCACCCCTCCACTTT
TRBJ1-6 | NA | TRBV4-3 | NA | CASSQESRAYNSPLHF | TGCGCCAGCAGCCAAGAGAGCAGGGCTTATAATTCACCCCTCCACTTT
TRBJ2-5 | few | TRBV28 | TRBD1 | CASSIWDRGEETQYF | TGTGCCAGCAGTATTTGGGACAGGGGAGAAGAGACCCAGTACTTC
TRBJ2-7 | NA | TRBV6-2/TRBV6-3 | TRBD1 | CASSWTDREWEEYF | TGTGCCAGCAGTTGGACGGACAGGGAGTGGGAGGAGTACTTC
TRBJ2-2 | few | TRBV27 | TRBD1 | CASSKPGQGLGGELFF | TGTGCCAGCAGTAAACCGGGACAGGGCTTGGGCGGGGAGCTGTTTTTT